These 22 T cell receptor beta chains were all obtained from the same sample, sequenced in a study of early T cells in non-severe SARS-CoV-2 infection. TCRdb reprocessed the 5' RACE reads with MiXCR, giving one entry per CDR3 protein. Of roughly 120,000 distinct CDR3 sequences detected, around 12% appear once; the ten largest clones hold less than 4.5%. The specimen comprised whole blood, sampled at baseline. The receptors originated from an adult who was a healthcare worker with PCR-confirmed SARS-CoV-2 infection or an uninfected control (not recorded which).

V gene TRBV20-1 combines with J gene TRBJ2-7; TRBD2 aligns across 15 bases. CDR3 size: 13 residues. V was pared by 6 bases and J by 6 bases, with 3 bases of the junction left unmatched. Looked up from germline, CDR1 is DFQATT and CDR2 is SNEGSKA (reference sequence). The CDR3 coding sequence is TGCAGTGCCGGGACTAGCGGGGGGCGCGAGCAGTACTTC. Translation gives CSAGTSGGREQYF.

In this sample, this clonotype turned up many times. This chain links TRBV6-5 with TRBJ2-3; D ambiguous. Trimming pared 0 bases from V and 0 bases from J, leaving 10 bases between. The CDR3 covers 16 residues. From germline, CDR1 is MNHEY and CDR2 SVGAGI. Here the CDR3 DNA reads TGTGCCAGCAGTTACTCGTTTTGGGGAAGCACAGATACGCAGTATTTT. Protein: CASSYSFWGSTDTQYF.

The chain employs TRBV27 and TRBJ2-2, with 9 bases aligning to TRBD1. CDR3 size: 18 residues. The germline V gene encodes CDR1 MNHEY and CDR2 SMNVEV (reference sequence). V shed 9 bases, J shed 7 bases, and the junction held 21 bases outside the gene matches. CDR3 nucleotide sequence: TGTGCCAGTCGATCACTCCGACCGGGACAGGGTATCGACGGGGAGCTGTTTTTT. Translated, it gives CASRSLRPGQGIDGELFF.

This chain uses TRBV18 with TRBJ1-5; possible D gene TRBD1, 5 bases. V was shortened by 0 bases and J by 4 bases, with 10 bases between the two germline ends. The CDR3 is made up of 15 amino acids. The germline V gene has CDR1 KGHSH and CDR2 LQKENI. The CDR3 bases are TGTGCCAGCTCACCACCAGGGGTATCGAATCAGCCCCAGCATTTT. Translation gives CASSPPGVSNQPQHF.

This clonotype has a count of ten or more. The chain combines TRBV11-3 with TRBJ2-7, with a tentative D call TRBD2 (5 bases). This CDR3 contains 13 residues. The V end was cut by 5 bases, the J end by 5 bases, with 13 bases between. Germline loops: CDR1 SGHNT, CDR2 YENEEA. This chain's CDR3 is CASSPGLFHEQYF. The CDR3 bases are TGTGCCAGCAGCCCCGGACTCTTCCACGAGCAGTACTTC.

In this sample, this clonotype turned up a few times. This chain uses TRBV7-9 with TRBJ2-5; D is unresolved. Trimming stripped 4 bases from V and 2 bases from J, with 14 bases between. Germline-derived CDR1 and CDR2 are SEHNR and FQNEAQ (reference sequence). The CDR3 sequence is 15 residues long. In DNA, the CDR3 is TGTGCCAGCAGCTCCCGAAGGACGGTACAAGAGACCCAGTACTTC. Amino acids: CASSSRRTVQETQYF.

The sample holds many counts of this clonotype. The rearrangement joins TRBV6-1 to TRBJ1-2; 10 bases are a match to TRBD1. CDR3 size: 14 residues. V gave up 6 bases and J gave up 2 bases; unmatched junction bases: 3. Germline CDR1 and CDR2: MNHNS and SASEGT. The CDR3 spells CASSRQGANYGYTF. In DNA, the CDR3 is TGTGCCAGCAGCCGACAGGGGGCCAACTATGGCTACACCTTC.

This clonotype has a count of ten or more. The CDR3 DNA reads as TGCAGTGCTAGAGTGGGGGGGCCGGGTACTGAAGCTTTCTTT. Translating gives CSARVGGPGTEAFF. J is TRBJ1-1 and V is TRBV20-1; D is perhaps TRBD1 (6 bases). V dropped 1 base and J dropped 5 bases, with 14 bases sitting between them. The CDR3 length is 14 residues. In germline, CDR1 is DFQATT, CDR2 SNEGSKA (reference sequence).

The chain has TRBV11-2 and TRBJ2-7, with 7 bases matching TRBD1. The CDR3 runs to 17 residues. Trimming at V came to 5 bases and at J to 4 bases, leaving 17 bases not matched to a gene. Germline values: CDR1 SGHAT, CDR2 FQNNGV. This chain's CDR3 is CASSRQIRGQPLYEQYF. CDR3 sequence (DNA): TGTGCCAGCAGCCGGCAGATAAGGGGACAGCCTTTGTACGAGCAGTACTTC.

The chain recombines TRBV5-1 with TRBJ2-5; TRBD1 is a possible D gene (5 bases). Germline CDR1 SGHRS, CDR2 YFSETQ. Trimming shortened V by 0 bases and J by 2 bases, and 8 bases separated the two germline ends. CDR3 length: 14 amino acids. The CDR3 reads CASSLARVQETQYF. DNA for the CDR3: TGCGCCAGCAGCTTGGCCAGGGTGCAAGAGACCCAGTACTTC.

V usage is TRBV11-2 and J usage is TRBJ2-7, with a weak D call TRBD1 (6 bases). The length of the CDR3 is 14 residues. Germline loops: CDR1 SGHAT, CDR2 FQNNGV. The V end lost 5 bases, the J end lost 2 bases, and 13 bases lay between the germline ends. CDR3 residues: CASSPTGAPYEQYF. CDR3 bases: TGTGCCAGCAGCCCGACAGGAGCACCCTACGAGCAGTACTTC.

This clonotype was picked up a small number of times. V and J are TRBV21-1 and TRBJ1-2. TRBV21-1 is labeled a pseudogene. The CDR3 is made up of 9 amino acids. CDR3 nucleotide sequence: TGTGCCAGCACCTGTGGCTACACCTTC. It encodes CASTCGYTF.

The chain uses TRBV5-4 and TRBJ1-1, with D possibly being TRBD1 (5 bases). V lost 1 base and J lost 4, with 8 bases in between. The CDR3 is 13 amino acids. The V gene's germline CDR1 is SGHNT and CDR2 YYREEE (reference sequence). In DNA, the CDR3 is TGTGCCAGCAGCTTGCAGAGGGGCACTGAAGCTTTCTTT. Protein sequence: CASSLQRGTEAFF.

This sequence joins TRBV7-6 and TRBJ2-2; D unresolved. CDR3 size: 16 residues. Germline V gene lookup returns CDR1 SGHVS and CDR2 FNYEAQ. V lost 5 bases and J lost 4, with 17 bases in between. The CDR3 protein is CASSPSMARTTGELFF. The CDR3 DNA sequence: TGTGCCAGCAGCCCGTCAATGGCCAGGACCACCGGGGAGCTGTTTTTT.

This clonotype was seen a few times. The chain has TRBV7-2 and TRBJ2-1, with TRBD1 identical over 9 bases. Germline CDR1 is SGHTA and CDR2 is FQGNSA. The CDR3 contains 15 residues. V lost 3 bases to trimming and J lost 2 bases; unmatched junction nucleotides: 2. As DNA, the CDR3 is TGTGCCAGCAGCTTTGACAGGGGGGCCTACAATGAGCAGTTCTTC. Translation: CASSFDRGAYNEQFF. The entire variable domain, with the rest obtained from reference TRBV7-2 and TRBJ2-1, is as follows: GAGVSQSPSNKVTEKGKDVELRCDPISGHTALYWYRQSLGQGLEFLIYFQGNSAPDKSGLPSDRFSAERTGGSVSTLTIQRTQQEDSAVYLCASSFDRGAYNEQFFGPGTRLTVL.

The J gene is TRBJ2-4, the V gene TRBV27, with TRBD1 as a possible D gene (5 bases). CDR3 length: 16 residues. V lost 5 bases, J lost 0 bases, and 14 bases lay in between. The germline V gene encodes CDR1 MNHEY and CDR2 SMNVEV (reference sequence). Here the CDR3 reads CASSPRQRLAKNIQYF. CDR3 nucleotides: TGTGCCAGCAGTCCCCGACAGAGACTAGCCAAAAACATTCAGTACTTC.

This clonotype was observed at least ten times. The chain employs TRBV7-9 and TRBJ1-1; weak D call: TRBD1 (6 bases). Germline assignment: CDR1 SEHNR and CDR2 FQNEAQ (reference sequence). Trimming cost V 5 bases and J 2 bases, with 15 bases left between them. The CDR3 spans 15 residues. The CDR3 DNA reads as TGTGCCAGCAGCCCTTTGGACAGCCTCAACACTGAAGCTTTCTTT. It is translated as CASSPLDSLNTEAFF.

The rearrangement joins TRBV6-5 to TRBJ1-2; TRBD1 is a possible D gene (6 bases). The germline CDR1 and CDR2 sequences are MNHEY and SVGAGI. The CDR3 is 15 amino acids. The germline V and J ends were trimmed by 2 bases and 4 bases, with 14 bases remaining between them. For the CDR3, the DNA is TGTGCCAGCAGTTACCTAACCAGGGGTGGCTATGGCTACACCTTC. It yields the protein CASSYLTRGGYGYTF.

This chain uses TRBV20-1 with TRBJ1-3; TRBD1 aligns across 7 bases. V shed 5 bases and J 6 bases; nucleotides not matched to a gene: 16. The CDR3 contains 16 residues. CDR1 is DFQATT and CDR2 is SNEGSKA in the germline V gene (reference sequence). The CDR3 bases are TGCAGTGCTTCCCGAGGAAACACAGGGGTGAAAAACACCATATATTTT. This translates into CSASRGNTGVKNTIYF.

This clonotype appeared a few times. The chain uses TRBV30 and TRBJ1-1, with D possibly being TRBD1 (6 bases). The CDR3 runs 12 residues. The V end lost 2 bases, the J end lost 9 bases, and 13 bases lay between the germline ends. Per the germline V gene, CDR1 is GTSNPN and CDR2 is SVGIG (reference sequence). CDR3 amino acids: CAWSRGWEKAFF. The DNA for the CDR3 is TGTGCCTGGAGTAGGGGGTGGGAGAAAGCTTTCTTT.

The V gene is TRBV4-1, the J gene TRBJ2-5; D call uncertain. V lost 0 bases and J lost 5, with 4 bases in between. The germline CDR1 and CDR2 sequences are MGHRA and YSYEKL. This CDR3 has 12 residues. The CDR3 nucleotides are TGCGCCAGCAGCCAAGATTGGGAGACCCAGTACTTC. It specifies CASSQDWETQYF.

This clonotype occurred a few times. The chain employs TRBV7-9 and TRBJ1-6; 7 positions match TRBD1. The germline gives CDR1 SEHNR, CDR2 FQNEAQ (reference sequence). The CDR3 contains 15 residues. V lost 6 bases and J lost 6; bases outside the gene matches: 8. The CDR3 loop reads CASSSRTGLNSPLHF. CDR3 in DNA: TGTGCCAGCAGTTCACGGACAGGTCTTAATTCACCCCTCCACTTT.